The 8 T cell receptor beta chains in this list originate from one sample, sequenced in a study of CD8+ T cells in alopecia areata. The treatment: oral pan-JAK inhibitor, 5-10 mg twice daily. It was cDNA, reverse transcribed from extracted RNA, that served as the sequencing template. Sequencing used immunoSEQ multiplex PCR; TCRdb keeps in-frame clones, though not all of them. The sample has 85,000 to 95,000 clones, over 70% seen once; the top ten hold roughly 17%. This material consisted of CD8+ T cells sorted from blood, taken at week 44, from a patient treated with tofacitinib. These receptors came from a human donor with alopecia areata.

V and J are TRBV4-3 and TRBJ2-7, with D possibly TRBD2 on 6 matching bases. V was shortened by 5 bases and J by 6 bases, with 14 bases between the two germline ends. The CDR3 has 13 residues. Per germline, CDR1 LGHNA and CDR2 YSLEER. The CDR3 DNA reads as TGCGCCAGCAGCGAAACGTCCGGGAGCGAGCAGTACTTC. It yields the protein CASSETSGSEQYF.

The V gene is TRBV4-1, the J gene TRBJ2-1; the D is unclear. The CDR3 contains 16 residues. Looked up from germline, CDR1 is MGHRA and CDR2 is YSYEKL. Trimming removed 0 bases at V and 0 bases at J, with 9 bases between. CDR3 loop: CASSQDERVSYNEQFF. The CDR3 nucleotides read TGCGCCAGCAGCCAAGATGAACGGGTCTCCTACAATGAGCAGTTCTTC.

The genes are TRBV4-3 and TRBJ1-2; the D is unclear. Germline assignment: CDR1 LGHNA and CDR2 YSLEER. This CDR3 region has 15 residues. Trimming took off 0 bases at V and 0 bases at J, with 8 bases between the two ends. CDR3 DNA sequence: TGCGCCAGCAGCCAAGATGCACAAACTAACTATGGCTACACCTTC. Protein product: CASSQDAQTNYGYTF.

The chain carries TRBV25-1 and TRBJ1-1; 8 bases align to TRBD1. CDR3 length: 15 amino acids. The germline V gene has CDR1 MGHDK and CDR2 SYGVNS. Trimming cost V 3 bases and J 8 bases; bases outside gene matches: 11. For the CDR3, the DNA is TGTGCCAGCAGTGACCCCTCCGGACAGGGCGCCGAAGCTTTCTTT. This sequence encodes CASSDPSGQGAEAFF. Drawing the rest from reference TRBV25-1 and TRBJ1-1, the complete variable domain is EADIYQTPRYLVIGTGKKITLECSQTMGHDKMYWYQQDPGMELHLIHYSYGVNSTEKGDLSSESTVSRIRTEHFPLTLESARPSHTSQYLCASSDPSGQGAEAFFGQGTRLTVV.

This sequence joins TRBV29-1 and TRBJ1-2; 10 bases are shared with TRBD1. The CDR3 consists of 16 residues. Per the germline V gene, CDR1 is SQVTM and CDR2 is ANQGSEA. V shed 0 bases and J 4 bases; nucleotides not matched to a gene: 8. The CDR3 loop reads CSVEEPGQGVAYGYTF. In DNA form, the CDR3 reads TGCAGCGTTGAAGAGCCCGGACAGGGGGTAGCCTATGGCTACACCTTC.

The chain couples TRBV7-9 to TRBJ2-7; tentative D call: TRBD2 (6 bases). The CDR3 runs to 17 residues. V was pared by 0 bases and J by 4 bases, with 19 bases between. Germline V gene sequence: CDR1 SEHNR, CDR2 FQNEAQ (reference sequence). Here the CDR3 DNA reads TGTGCCAGCAGCTTAGCGCTCGCGGGAACGGGTAATTACGAGCAGTACTTC. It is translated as CASSLALAGTGNYEQYF.

In DNA, the CDR3 is TGCGCCAGCAGCCAAGTTTCGCTAGCCACAGACTATGGCTACACCTTC. Protein sequence: CASSQVSLATDYGYTF. The genes are TRBV5-2 and TRBJ1-2. TRBV5-2 is noted as a pseudogene. The CDR3 is 16 residues long.

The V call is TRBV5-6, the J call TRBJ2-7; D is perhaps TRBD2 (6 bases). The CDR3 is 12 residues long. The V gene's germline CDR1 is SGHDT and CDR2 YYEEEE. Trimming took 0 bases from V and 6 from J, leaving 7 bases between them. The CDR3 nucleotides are TGTGCCAGCAGCTTGGCCGGGGGCGAGCAGTACTTC. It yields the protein CASSLAGGEQYF.